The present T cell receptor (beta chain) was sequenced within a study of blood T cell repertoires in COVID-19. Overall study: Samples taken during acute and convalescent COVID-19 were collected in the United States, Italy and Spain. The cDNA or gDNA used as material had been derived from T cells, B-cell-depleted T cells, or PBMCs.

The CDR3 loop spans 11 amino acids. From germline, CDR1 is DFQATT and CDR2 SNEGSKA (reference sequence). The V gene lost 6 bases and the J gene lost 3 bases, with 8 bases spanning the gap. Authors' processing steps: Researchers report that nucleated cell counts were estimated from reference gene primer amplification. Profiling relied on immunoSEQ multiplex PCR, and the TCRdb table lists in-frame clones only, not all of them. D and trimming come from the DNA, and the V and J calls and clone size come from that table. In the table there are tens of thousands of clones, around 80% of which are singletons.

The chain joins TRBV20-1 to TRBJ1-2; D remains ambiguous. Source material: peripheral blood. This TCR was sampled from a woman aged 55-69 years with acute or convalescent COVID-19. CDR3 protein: CSAPRDYGYTF. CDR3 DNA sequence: TGCAGTGCCCCGAGGGACTATGGCTACACCTTC.